The next 32 T cell receptor beta chains were all read from a single sample in a study of T cell changes during pregnancy in multiple sclerosis. Assay: immunoSEQ multiplex PCR; the TCRdb copy retains only in-frame clones and omits some. The data hold 25,000 to 30,000 clones, with 85% to 95% observed a single time. The sample in question was CD4+ T cells from peripheral blood mononuclear cells, obtained after pregnancy. These receptors were obtained from a female donor with multiple sclerosis, enrolled in a pregnancy study.

The sample holds one count of this clone. This chain joins TRBV4-3 and TRBJ2-2, with D maybe TRBD1 (6 bases). The CDR3 is made up of 16 amino acids. Trimming pared 4 bases from V and 5 bases from J, leaving 17 bases between. Germline-derived CDR1 and CDR2 are LGHNA and YSLEER. The CDR3 DNA reads TGCGCCAGCAGCCGAAAAACCCATACAGGGACCGGGGAGCTGTTTTTT. It codes for CASSRKTHTGTGELFF.

The chain joins TRBV18 to TRBJ2-6; possibly TRBD2 for D (6 bases). V lost 1 base to trimming and J lost 2 bases, with 12 bases between them. This CDR3 spans 17 amino acids. CDR1 and CDR2 (germline): KGHSH, LQKENI. The DNA of the CDR3 is TGTGCCAGCTCACCACTTGTGCCGGGGGCTGGGGCCAACGTCCTGACTTTC. Residues: CASSPLVPGAGANVLTF.

The chain is built from TRBV4-2 and TRBJ1-4; tentative D call: TRBD1 (6 bases). Per germline, CDR1 LGHNA and CDR2 YNFKEQ. There are 16 residues in the CDR3. Deletions cut 0 bases from V and 5 bases from J, with 13 bases between. This chain's CDR3 is CASSQDAGTYNEKLFF. CDR3 sequence (DNA): TGTGCCAGCAGCCAAGATGCTGGGACATACAATGAAAAACTGTTTTTT.

The chain has TRBV7-9 and TRBJ2-2, with D hard to call. CDR1 is SEHNR and CDR2 is FQNEAQ in the germline V gene (reference sequence). The length of the CDR3 is 15 residues. The V gene lost 2 bases and the J gene lost 0 bases, with 7 bases spanning the gap. The CDR3 bases are TGTGCCAGCAGCTTATACGGTTCGAACACCGGGGAGCTGTTTTTT. Protein sequence: CASSLYGSNTGELFF. Full variable domain (outside the CDR3, taken from reference TRBV7-9 and TRBJ2-2): DTGVSQNPRHKITKRGQNVTFRCDPISEHNRLYWYRQTLGQGPEFLTYFQNEAQLEKSRLLSDRFSAERPKGSFSTLEIQRTEQGDSAMYLCASSLYGSNTGELFFGEGSRLTVL.

The chain links TRBV11-3 to TRBJ1-2; TRBD1 matches at 9 bases. The CDR3 totals 14 residues. J lost 4 bases, V lost 5 bases, and 5 bases had no gene match. CDR1 is SGHNT, CDR2 YENEEA, per germline. The CDR3 sequence: CASSPGQGSYGYTF. In DNA, the CDR3 is TGTGCCAGCAGCCCGGGACAGGGTTCCTATGGCTACACCTTC.

The chain couples TRBV10-3 to TRBJ2-2; D is ambiguous. Trimming pared 7 bases from V and 6 bases from J, leaving 9 bases between. The CDR3 spans 12 residues. Germline CDR1 is ENHRY and CDR2 is SYGVKD. The chain's CDR3 is CAIKKEAGELFF. The CDR3 DNA follows: TGTGCCATCAAAAAAGAGGCCGGGGAGCTGTTTTTT.

The rearrangement uses TRBV4-2 and TRBJ2-2; weak D call: TRBD2 (6 bases). The CDR3 covers 15 residues. The V gene's germline CDR1 is LGHNA and CDR2 YNFKEQ. Trimming shortened V by 1 base and J by 7 bases, and 13 bases separated the two germline ends. In DNA, the CDR3 is TGTGCCAGCAGCCAAGCCCTAAGGGGAGGCGGGGAGCTGTTTTTT. This codes for CASSQALRGGGELFF.

V usage is TRBV28 and J usage is TRBJ1-5; 10 bases line up with TRBD1. The CDR3 spans 16 residues. V trimming: 5 bases; J trimming: 1 base; junction bases outside the gene matches: 5. Looked up from germline, CDR1 is MDHEN and CDR2 is SYDVKM. CDR3 in DNA: TGTGCCAGCAGTAGGGACAGGGGCGGAAGCAATCAGCCCCAGCATTTT. Protein: CASSRDRGGSNQPQHF.

J is TRBJ1-2 and V is TRBV5-4; D is unclear. The germline CDR1 and CDR2 sequences are SGHNT and YYREEE (reference sequence). V lost 0 bases and J 4 bases, leaving 13 bases between the germline ends. The CDR3 has 15 residues. CDR3 nucleotide sequence: TGTGCCAGCAGCTTGGGAATACAGACCCGCTATGGCTACACCTTC. It is translated as CASSLGIQTRYGYTF.

This clone was observed once. This chain uses TRBV18 with TRBJ1-1, with no clear D. Trimming pared 3 bases from V and 6 bases from J, leaving 11 bases between. Germline V gene data show CDR1 as KGHSH and CDR2 as LQKENI. The CDR3 loop spans 13 amino acids. CDR3 amino acids: CASSPAEGAEAFF. CDR3 DNA sequence: TGTGCCAGCTCACCCGCAGAGGGAGCTGAAGCTTTCTTT. The whole variable domain, remainder taken from reference TRBV18 and TRBJ1-1, is NAGVMQNPRHLVRRRGQEARLRCSPMKGHSHVYWYRQLPEEGLKFMVYLQKENIIDESGMPKERFSAEFPKEGPSILRIQQVVRGDSAAYFCASSPAEGAEAFFGQGTRLTVV.

The chain couples TRBV9 to TRBJ2-1, with TRBD2 identical over 14 bases. J was trimmed by 9 bases and V by 3 bases; bases with no gene match: 2. The CDR3 is 14 amino acids. Germline V gene sequence: CDR1 SGDLS, CDR2 YYNGEE. The CDR3 nucleotides read TGTGCCAGCAGCGCGACTAGCGGGAGGGCTGAGCAGTTCTTC. It translates to CASSATSGRAEQFF.

This rearrangement joins TRBV29-1 to TRBJ1-2, with D uncertain. The germline gives CDR1 SQVTM, CDR2 ANQGSEA. The CDR3 has 11 amino acids. The V end was cut by 4 bases, the J end by 2 bases, with 5 bases between. The CDR3 DNA is TGCAGCGTTGCGGAGAACTATGGCTACACCTTC. This sequence encodes CSVAENYGYTF.

On this clone: The same CDR3 arises from other DNA sequences in this sample as well. The rearrangement joins TRBV7-2 to TRBJ2-5; D not resolved. The CDR3 loop spans 11 amino acids. Trimming removed 4 bases from V and 5 bases from J, with 5 bases in between. Germline V gene sequence: CDR1 SGHTA, CDR2 FQGNSA. The CDR3 spells CASSSEETQYF. The CDR3, as DNA: TGTGCCAGCAGCTCGGAGGAGACCCAGTACTTC.

With regard to this clone: This same CDR3 is encoded by further DNA sequences in the sample. The genes are TRBV6-5 and TRBJ2-6; D unresolved. V was trimmed by 2 bases and J by 0 bases, leaving 5 bases between them. The germline V gene encodes CDR1 MNHEY and CDR2 SVGAGI. The CDR3 runs to 15 residues. CDR3 DNA: TGTGCCAGCAGTTACCAGCGCTCTGGGGCCAACGTCCTGACTTTC. This translates into CASSYQRSGANVLTF.

The chain combines TRBV19 with TRBJ2-3; possible D gene TRBD1, 5 bases. V was clipped by 9 bases and J by 5 bases, with 15 bases between them. The germline gives CDR1 LNHDA, CDR2 SQIVND (reference sequence). The CDR3 consists of 13 residues. The CDR3 loop is CASRELSKDTQYF. Written as DNA, the CDR3 is TGTGCCAGCAGGGAATTGAGTAAAGATACGCAGTATTTT.

This chain connects TRBV6-6 to TRBJ1-2; 7 nucleotides line up with TRBD1. CDR3 length: 15 residues. Germline CDR1 is MNHNY and CDR2 is SVGAGI (reference sequence). Trimming removed 4 bases from V and 3 bases from J; junction bases left unmatched: 8. The CDR3 region has the DNA TGTGCCAGCAGTTTAGGGAGACAGGGCGACTATGGCTACACCTTC. Translating it yields CASSLGRQGDYGYTF.

The chain links TRBV5-4 to TRBJ2-2; 13 bases align to TRBD2. The CDR3 contains 18 residues. V lost 4 bases to trimming and J lost 3 bases; unmatched junction nucleotides: 9. Germline V CDR1 and CDR2: SGHNT, YYREEE (reference sequence). CDR3 in DNA: TGTGCCAGCAGCACCGGGACTAGCGGGAACAAGTACACCGGGGAGCTGTTTTTT. Translation gives CASSTGTSGNKYTGELFF.

This chain joins TRBV6-5 and TRBJ2-7, with 10 bases lining up with TRBD1. Germline trimming cut 6 bases from V and 4 bases from J; bases unmatched to any gene: 6. This CDR3 is built from 14 residues. Germline CDR1 and CDR2: MNHEY and SVGAGI. The CDR3 bases are TGTGCCAGCAGCTCGACAGGGGGCAGGTACGAGCAGTACTTC. Protein product: CASSSTGGRYEQYF.

The V and J genes are TRBV7-9 and TRBJ2-5, with 14 bases aligning to TRBD2. CDR3 length: 16 residues. With 5 bases clipped from V and 9 bases from J, the junction kept 11 bases outside the gene matches. Germline CDR1 reads SEHNR; CDR2 reads FQNEAQ (reference sequence). The CDR3 protein is CASSPTTSGRDLAQYF. DNA for the CDR3: TGTGCCAGCAGCCCAACGACTAGCGGGAGGGATTTGGCCCAGTACTTC.

The chain is built from TRBV30 and TRBJ2-1, with 11 bases aligning to TRBD2. The CDR3 runs to 17 residues. Germline trimming cut 0 bases from V and 6 bases from J; bases unmatched to any gene: 10. From germline, CDR1 is GTSNPN and CDR2 SVGIG (reference sequence). The CDR3 protein is CAWSVSRTSGSLNEQFF. As DNA, the CDR3 is TGTGCCTGGAGTGTAAGCCGGACTAGCGGGTCTCTCAATGAGCAGTTCTTC.

This chain uses TRBV4-2 with TRBJ2-1; 14 nucleotides align to TRBD2. With V trimmed by 4 bases and J by 8 bases, 7 bases remained unmatched. CDR1 is LGHNA, CDR2 YNFKEQ, per germline. The CDR3 is made up of 16 amino acids. The CDR3 protein is CASSPIGLAGGHEQFF. The CDR3 nucleotides read TGTGCCAGCAGCCCAATCGGACTAGCGGGGGGCCATGAGCAGTTCTTC.

The rearrangement links TRBV15 to TRBJ1-4; D unresolved. The V end was cut by 5 bases, the J end by 8 bases, with 12 bases between. This CDR3 spans 13 amino acids. Germline CDR1 and CDR2: LNHNV and YYDKDF (reference sequence). The CDR3 sequence: CATSARFLEKLFF. The CDR3 DNA is TGTGCCACCAGCGCTCGATTCCTAGAAAAACTGTTTTTT.

This chain links TRBV9 with TRBJ2-3; 11 nucleotides agree with TRBD2. CDR1 is SGDLS and CDR2 is YYNGEE in the germline V gene. Unmatched junction bases numbered 7, after V lost 4 bases and J lost 3 bases. The CDR3 loop spans 16 amino acids. The CDR3 nucleotides read TGTGCCAGCAGCCTAACGGGACTAGCGGAGACAGATACGCAGTATTTT. Its translation is CASSLTGLAETDTQYF.

The V and J genes are TRBV11-3 and TRBJ2-1, with TRBD2 matching over 10 bases. Germline trimming cut 0 bases from V and 5 bases from J; bases unmatched to any gene: 10. Germline loops: CDR1 SGHNT, CDR2 YENEEA. The CDR3 length is 18 residues. The CDR3 protein is CASSLEQGGTSVNNEQFF. CDR3 DNA sequence: TGTGCCAGCAGCTTAGAGCAGGGGGGGACTAGCGTTAACAATGAGCAGTTCTTC.

The chain couples TRBV28 to TRBJ1-5, with D possibly being TRBD1 (6 bases). Germline V gene data show CDR1 as MDHEN and CDR2 as SYDVKM. With 7 bases removed from V and 0 bases from J, the gap between germline ends came to 22 bases. The CDR3 is made up of 18 amino acids. The CDR3 DNA is TGTGCCAGCAATATTGGCGGGGGCGCGGAATATAGCAATCAGCCCCAGCATTTT. Translating it yields CASNIGGGAEYSNQPQHF.

The J gene is TRBJ2-1, the V gene TRBV30; perhaps TRBD2 as D (6 bases). Germline V gene sequence: CDR1 GTSNPN, CDR2 SVGIG (reference sequence). The CDR3 sequence is 15 residues long. Trimming removed 7 bases at V and 2 bases at J, with 18 bases between. CDR3 in DNA: TGTGCCTCCTCTTCCGCTGGCGGGACCTACAATGAGCAGTTCTTC. It is translated as CASSSAGGTYNEQFF.

This clone was counted a single time. The chain employs TRBV9 and TRBJ2-7; TRBD1 matches at 7 bases. V lost 2 bases, J lost 3 bases, and 5 bases stayed unmatched. This CDR3 has 14 amino acids. CDR1 and CDR2 from the germline V gene are SGDLS and YYNGEE. The DNA of the CDR3 is TGTGCCAGCAGCGTGAGACAGGGCGGCTACGAGCAGTACTTC. Translating gives CASSVRQGGYEQYF.

The chain joins TRBV4-2 to TRBJ2-5; 12 bases are shared with TRBD2. CDR1 is LGHNA, CDR2 YNFKEQ, per germline. J gave up 5 bases and V 4 bases, and 8 bases lay outside the gene matches. The CDR3 has 16 amino acids. The CDR3 sequence is CASSRASGRAGETQYF. The CDR3 DNA reads TGTGCCAGCAGCCGGGCTAGCGGGAGGGCCGGGGAGACCCAGTACTTC.

The V gene is TRBV6-5, the J gene TRBJ1-1; 7 bases map to TRBD1. V was clipped by 8 bases and J by 1 base; unmatched bases: 10. This CDR3 comprises 15 residues. Germline V CDR1 and CDR2: MNHEY, SVGAGI. The DNA of the CDR3 is TGTGCCAGCTCCTCACAGGGGCCATCGAACACTGAAGCTTTCTTT. The encoded protein is CASSSQGPSNTEAFF.

The V call is TRBV6-1, the J call TRBJ2-5; 7 bases match TRBD2. V dropped 2 bases and J dropped 3; count of bases not matched to a gene: 6. The CDR3 is made up of 15 amino acids. Per the germline V gene, CDR1 is MNHNS and CDR2 is SASEGT. CDR3 residues: CASSELASGKETQYF. CDR3 bases: TGTGCCAGCAGTGAACTTGCTAGCGGTAAAGAGACCCAGTACTTC.

This rearrangement joins TRBV7-2 to TRBJ2-7; D unresolved. Germline values: CDR1 SGHTA, CDR2 FQGNSA. CDR3 length: 14 amino acids. The V gene lost 1 base and the J gene lost 0 bases, with 7 bases spanning the gap. DNA for the CDR3: TGTGCCAGCAGCTTAGGACACCTCTCCTACGAGCAGTACTTC. Its translation: CASSLGHLSYEQYF.

The chain joins TRBV25-1 to TRBJ1-1, with D possibly being TRBD1 (6 bases). The CDR3 has 16 residues. V was clipped by 6 bases and J by 4 bases, with 21 bases between them. Germline V gene lookup returns CDR1 MGHDK and CDR2 SYGVNS. CDR3 in DNA: TGTGCCAGCAGGGGAGTCCTAGGAGGGGGGGTCACTGAAGCTTTCTTT. Protein: CASRGVLGGGVTEAFF. Complete variable domain (other parts from reference TRBV25-1 and TRBJ1-1): EADIYQTPRYLVIGTGKKITLECSQTMGHDKMYWYQQDPGMELHLIHYSYGVNSTEKGDLSSESTVSRIRTEHFPLTLESARPSHTSQYLCASRGVLGGGVTEAFFGQGTRLTVV.